This T cell receptor beta chain is from a study of cytomegalovirus exposure and HLA in healthy donors. Study-level results: Rare TCR sequences predominated, though certain public TCRs were found in many donors.

At collection, donors were nominally healthy, but unrecorded immune exposures were probable. With 60 Vbeta and 13 Jbeta primers, the PCR was carried out. This table comes from immunoSEQ multiplex PCR, and its TCRdb copy is limited to in-frame clones, with some not included. This sample carries tens of thousands of clones, with about 8% going to the ten biggest clones. For this clone: Its antigen is undetermined.

Sequenced material: PBMCs. This receptor was identified in a male donor in good health and CMV-seronegative.

The chain's CDR3 is CAISESEDTSYEQYF. CDR3 nucleotide sequence: TGTGCCATCAGTGAGAGCGAGGACACCTCCTACGAGCAGTACTTC. The V call is TRBV10-3, the J call TRBJ2-7, with a tentative D call TRBD1 (5 bases). Trimming pared 2 bases from V and 0 bases from J, leaving 11 bases between. The germline V gene has CDR1 ENHRY and CDR2 SYGVKD. This CDR3 has 15 residues.